This TCR beta chain emerged from a study of CD8 T cells in ankylosing spondylitis. Study findings and constraints: Seemingly characteristic of ankylosing spondylitis blood was a TCR beta motif consisting of 7 or 8 highly homologous variants. Matched ankylosing spondylitis synovial fluid reportedly showed significant enrichment of disease-linked clones.

This clonotype came up a few times. Its antigen remains unknown. Trimming stripped 0 bases from V and 6 bases from J, with 7 bases between. The CDR3 length is 12 residues. Germline loops: CDR1 SGHRS, CDR2 YFSETQ. TCRdb redid the calling of the 5' RACE reads with MiXCR, one entry per CDR3 protein. The sample records 130,000 or so distinct CDR3 sequences, about an eighth being singletons. Source material: blood, either unsorted or a sorted T cell fraction (not recorded which). This rearrangement joins TRBV5-1 to TRBJ2-7; D call uncertain. The clonotype originates from a female donor with ankylosing spondylitis or in good health (not recorded which). For the CDR3, the DNA is TGCGCCAGCAGCTTGGCACCAGGCGAGCAGTACTTC. It is translated as CASSLAPGEQYF.